Shown below are 20 T cell receptor beta chains from a single sample sequenced in a study of blood T cells in healthy people across ages. Primers used in a second PCR of roughly 6 to 11 cycles were a sample-barcoded 5' primer and a J-beta primer mix. TCRdb analysed the 5' RACE reads with MiXCR anew, one entry per CDR3 protein. The table records about 930,000 distinct CDR3 sequences, 25% to 35% of them present only once. This sample also belongs to another study, concerning T cells of mothers and their children.

The sequencing input was blood. The receptors stem from a woman between 40 and 50 years old in good health.

This clonotype was detected only a few times. The chain couples TRBV7-8 to TRBJ2-7; maybe TRBD1 (5 bases). The V and J ends lost 6 bases and 0 bases respectively, with 15 bases between them. Germline V gives CDR1 SGHVS, CDR2 FQNEAQ. The CDR3 runs 15 residues. CDR3: CASSKERQSSYEQYF. The DNA for the CDR3 is TGTGCCAGCAGTAAGGAACGACAGAGCTCCTACGAGCAGTACTTC.

Concerning this clonotype itself: A much larger clone sits a single nucleotide away, making a read error possible. V gene TRBV5-1 combines with J gene TRBJ2-5; 7 bases are a match to TRBD2. The CDR3 sequence is 17 residues long. The germline gives CDR1 SGHRS, CDR2 YFSETQ. V lost 4 bases to trimming and J lost 3 bases; unmatched junction nucleotides: 15. This CDR3 is CASSGGLVVLGEETQYF. CDR3 DNA: TGCGCCAGCAGCGGCGGACTAGTAGTCCTCGGAGAAGAGACCCAGTACTTC.

The chain couples TRBV5-1 to TRBJ1-2; D remains ambiguous. Trimming cost V 4 bases and J 0 bases, with 13 bases left between them. Germline CDR1 reads SGHRS; CDR2 reads YFSETQ. There are 15 residues in the CDR3. The CDR3 DNA follows: TGCGCCAGCAGCCGGACCGACGGAACTAACTATGGCTACACCTTC. It translates to CASSRTDGTNYGYTF.

As to this clonotype: A much bigger clone sits one base away, suggesting this may be a read error. V and J are TRBV5-6 and TRBJ1-2; no clear D gene. Germline CDR1 is SGHDT and CDR2 is YYEEEE. V lost 3 bases and J 8 bases, leaving 17 bases between the germline ends. The CDR3 extends over 14 amino acids. CDR3 protein: CASSWRDFSGGYTF. The CDR3 DNA sequence: TGTGCCAGCAGCTGGCGGGATTTCTCGGGCGGCTACACCTTC.

This clonotype was picked up many times. This chain connects TRBV20-1 to TRBJ2-1; TRBD2 aligns across 12 bases. V shed 3 bases, J shed 9 bases, and the junction held 3 bases outside the gene matches. This CDR3 contains 13 residues. CDR1 and CDR2 (germline): DFQATT, SNEGSKA (reference sequence). This CDR3 reads CSARASGGVEQFF. CDR3 coding DNA: TGCAGTGCTAGGGCTAGCGGGGGGGTTGAGCAGTTCTTC.

This clonotype showed up many times. The V call is TRBV4-1, the J call TRBJ2-7; the D is unclear. The CDR3 extends over 15 amino acids. The V gene lost 0 bases and the J gene lost 1 base, with 10 bases spanning the gap. The germline CDR1 and CDR2 sequences are MGHRA and YSYEKL. The CDR3 sequence is CASSQDTGSSYEQYF. CDR3 DNA sequence: TGCGCCAGCAGCCAAGATACGGGCAGTTCCTACGAGCAGTACTTC.

Note on this clonotype: Germline is not matched at one junction end, which may reflect a read error. The rearrangement links TRBV3-1 to TRBJ2-2; D is tentatively TRBD1 or TRBD2 (5 bases each). The CDR3 is 14 residues long. CDR1 is LGHDT, CDR2 YNNKEL, per germline (reference sequence). CDR3 coding DNA: TGTGCCAGCAGCCTCCTCGAGGGGTCCGGGGAGCCGTTTTTT. As protein: CASSLLEGSGEPFF.

The sample holds many counts of this clonotype. This chain joins TRBV29-1 and TRBJ1-6; D remains unclear. V was cut by 3 bases and J by 9 bases, with 12 bases left in between. This CDR3 has 13 amino acids. Per the germline V gene, CDR1 is SQVTM and CDR2 is ANQGSEA. The CDR3 DNA reads as TGCAGCGTTGAGATTGGTAGAGGTTCACCCCTCCACTTT. Translation: CSVEIGRGSPLHF. The variable domain in full, completed from reference TRBV29-1 and TRBJ1-6, reads SAVISQKPSRDICQRGTSLTIQCQVDSQVTMMFWYRQQPGQSLTLIATANQGSEATYESGFVIDKFPISRPNLTFSTLTVSNMSPEDSSIYLCSVEIGRGSPLHFGNGTRLTVT.

This clonotype was seen only a few times. The chain carries TRBV7-3 and TRBJ2-2, with TRBD2 matching 8 bases. Germline V gene lookup returns CDR1 SGHTA and CDR2 FQGTGA. CDR3 length: 14 residues. V dropped 2 bases and J dropped 6; count of bases not matched to a gene: 2. CDR3 DNA sequence: TGTGCCAGCAGCTTACGGGGGGGGCCCGGGGAGCTGTTTTTT. It is translated as CASSLRGGPGELFF.

The chain uses TRBV25-1 and TRBJ2-1; 13 positions match TRBD2. The CDR3 is 14 amino acids. Trimming took 7 bases from V and 9 from J; bases not matched to a gene: 6. Germline V lookup: CDR1 MGHDK, CDR2 SYGVNS. CDR3 sequence: CASTTSGGFGEQFF. The CDR3 DNA follows: TGTGCCAGCACGACTAGCGGGGGGTTTGGTGAGCAGTTCTTC.

The J gene is TRBJ1-6, the V gene TRBV2; D remains unclear. The CDR3 loop spans 13 amino acids. Trimming removed 1 base from V and 9 bases from J, with 7 bases in between. CDR1 SNHLY and CDR2 FYNNEI come from the germline V gene. The CDR3 is CASSEDKPSPLHF. CDR3 DNA: TGTGCCAGCAGTGAAGATAAGCCTTCACCCCTCCACTTT. The full variable domain, with the rest looked up from reference TRBV2 and TRBJ1-6, is EPEVTQTPSHQVTQMGQEVILRCVPISNHLYFYWYRQILGQKVEFLVSFYNNEISEKSEIFDDQFSVERPDGSNFTLKIRSTKLEDSAMYFCASSEDKPSPLHFGNGTRLTVT.

This sequence joins TRBV5-6 and TRBJ1-1; 7 bases map to TRBD1. The ends lost 4 bases at V and 5 bases at J; junction bases unmatched: 8. CDR1 is SGHDT and CDR2 is YYEEEE in the germline V gene. This CDR3 comprises 14 residues. CDR3 nucleotides: TGTGCCAGCAGCAATCCTACAGGGGATACTGAAGCTTTCTTT. Translating it yields CASSNPTGDTEAFF.

This clonotype has at least ten counts. The gene calls are TRBV20-1 and TRBJ1-4, with no clear D. CDR3 size: 14 residues. Trimming pared 6 bases from V and 0 bases from J, leaving 11 bases between. The V gene's germline CDR1 is DFQATT and CDR2 SNEGSKA (reference sequence). This CDR3 reads CSANERATNEKLFF. The DNA for the CDR3 is TGCAGTGCCAACGAGAGGGCAACTAATGAAAAACTGTTTTTT.

J is TRBJ1-4 and V is TRBV27, with D perhaps matching TRBD1 (5 bases). V lost 4 bases to trimming and J lost 4 bases, with 13 bases between them. The CDR3 extends over 15 amino acids. CDR1 is MNHEY, CDR2 SMNVEV, per germline (reference sequence). The CDR3 bases are TGTGCCAGCAGTTACACCGACAGTCTTAATGAAAAACTGTTTTTT. Translation gives CASSYTDSLNEKLFF.

This clonotype occurred a few times. This sequence joins TRBV9 and TRBJ2-3; possible D gene TRBD1, 6 bases. The CDR3 loop spans 15 amino acids. Between the trimmed V and J ends, which lost 3 bases and 0 bases, there was a span of 11 bases. Germline values: CDR1 SGDLS, CDR2 YYNGEE. In nucleotides, the CDR3 is TGTGCCAGCAGCGCATACAGGGCTAGCACAGATACGCAGTATTTT. This codes for CASSAYRASTDTQYF.

The chain combines TRBV4-3 with TRBJ2-7, with D possibly matching TRBD2 (7 bases). The end of the DNA is better explained by TRBJ2-5, so the J call may be wrong. There are 15 residues in the CDR3. Germline-derived CDR1 and CDR2 are LGHNA and YSLEER. CDR3: CASSPGGLRRETQYF. The CDR3 DNA follows: TGCGCCAGCAGCCCGGGGGGCTTAAGGCGAGAGACCCAGTACTTC.

This chain uses TRBV7-2 with TRBJ1-1; no clear D gene. V dropped 1 base and J dropped 1 base, with 7 bases sitting between them. The CDR3 has 14 residues. The germline V gene encodes CDR1 SGHTA and CDR2 FQGNSA. The DNA of the CDR3 is TGTGCCAGCAGCTTAGTTTCCCCGAACACTGAAGCTTTCTTT. It is translated as CASSLVSPNTEAFF. Combining the CDR3 with reference TRBV7-2 and TRBJ1-1 gives the whole variable domain GAGVSQSPSNKVTEKGKDVELRCDPISGHTALYWYRQSLGQGLEFLIYFQGNSAPDKSGLPSDRFSAERTGGSVSTLTIQRTQQEDSAVYLCASSLVSPNTEAFFGQGTRLTVV.

This clonotype was observed many times. V gene TRBV6-6 combines with J gene TRBJ1-2; maybe TRBD1 (5 bases). The V end lost 5 bases, the J end lost 2 bases, and 15 bases lay between the germline ends. The CDR3 totals 15 residues. CDR1 and CDR2 from the germline V gene are MNHNY and SVGAGI (reference sequence). The CDR3 DNA sequence: TGTGCCAGCAGTGGGGAAGGGACCAACAACTATGGCTACACCTTC. This sequence encodes CASSGEGTNNYGYTF.

This clonotype was picked up many times. J is TRBJ2-5 and V is TRBV24-1, with D maybe TRBD2 (6 bases). Germline CDR1 KGHDR, CDR2 SFDVKD. The CDR3 runs to 14 residues. Deletions cut 3 bases from V and 4 bases from J, with 11 bases between. The CDR3 DNA reads TGTGCCACCAGTGATGGGGGGTACGGAGAGACCCAGTACTTC. Its protein is CATSDGGYGETQYF.

Note on this clonotype: The germline gene is not matched at one end of the junction; a read error may be the cause. The chain uses TRBV7-3 and TRBJ2-1, with 7 nucleotides matching TRBD2. Germline lookup yields CDR1 SGHTA and CDR2 FQGTGA. The CDR3 is 17 residues long. As DNA, the CDR3 is TGTGCCGGCAGCTTCTGGATGGAGCGGGGTATTCCCAATGAGCAGTTCTTC. Translated, it gives CAGSFWMERGIPNEQFF. The variable domain in full, completed from reference TRBV7-3 and TRBJ2-1, reads GAGVSQTPSNKVTEKGKYVELRCDPISGHTALYWYRQSLGQGPEFLIYFQGTGAADDSGLPNDRFFAVRPEGSVSTLKIQRTERGDSAVYLCAGSFWMERGIPNEQFFGPGTRLTVL.